This T cell receptor (beta chain) was sequenced for a study of chemoradiotherapy in HPV16-positive cancers. Study background: A couple of HPV16-positive patients' cells yielded candidate HPV-specific clones and common motifs.

Comments on this clone: Its antigen remains unknown.

Study-wide results and limits: Only a couple of HPV16-positive patients supplied the functional HPV-specificity definition. HPV-responsive T-cell expansion during chemoradiotherapy was linked to improved recurrence-free survival in HPV16-positive patients. During treatment, candidate HPV-specific clones and E7-related motifs expanded in tumor.

TCRdb keeps only in-frame clones here, not all; method: immunoSEQ multiplex PCR. The sample includes approximately 7,200 clones, around four fifths of them seen just once. With 5 bases clipped from V and 0 bases from J, the junction kept 7 bases outside the gene matches. This CDR3 has 16 amino acids. The germline gives CDR1 MDHEN, CDR2 SYDVKM. The chain joins TRBV28 to TRBJ1-3; 7 nucleotides agree with TRBD1. Sample collection occurred from a patient who underwent chemoradiotherapy. The sequence came from a human donor with HPV-associated anogenital cancer. CDR3 residues: CASSDAGTASGNTIYF. CDR3 bases: TGTGCCAGCAGTGATGCAGGGACAGCCTCTGGAAACACCATATATTTT.